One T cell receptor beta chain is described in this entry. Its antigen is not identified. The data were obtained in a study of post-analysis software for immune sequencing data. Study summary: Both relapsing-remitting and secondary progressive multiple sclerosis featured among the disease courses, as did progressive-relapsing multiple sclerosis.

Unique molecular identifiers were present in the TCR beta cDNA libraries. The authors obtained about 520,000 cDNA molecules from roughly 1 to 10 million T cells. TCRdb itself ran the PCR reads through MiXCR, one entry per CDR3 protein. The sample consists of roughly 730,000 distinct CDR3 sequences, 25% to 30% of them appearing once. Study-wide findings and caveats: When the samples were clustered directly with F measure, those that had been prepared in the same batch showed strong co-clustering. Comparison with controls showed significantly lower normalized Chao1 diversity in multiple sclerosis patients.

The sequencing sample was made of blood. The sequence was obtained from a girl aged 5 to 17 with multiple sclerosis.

The CDR3 sequence is CASSLRDRVPWQPQHF. The CDR3 DNA reads as TGTGCCAGCAGCTTACGGGACAGGGTTCCATGGCAGCCCCAGCATTTT. The V and J genes are TRBV7-8 and TRBJ1-5, with 9 positions matching TRBD1. The CDR3 length is 16 residues. The ends lost 2 bases at V and 7 bases at J; junction bases unmatched: 9. The V gene's germline CDR1 is SGHVS and CDR2 FQNEAQ. The full variable domain, its missing parts supplied by reference TRBV7-8 and TRBJ1-5, is GAGVSQSPRYKVAKRGQDVALRCDPISGHVSLFWYQQALGQGPEFLTYFQNEAQLDKSGLPSDRFFAERPEGSVSTLKIQRTQQEDSAVYLCASSLRDRVPWQPQHFGDGTRLSIL.